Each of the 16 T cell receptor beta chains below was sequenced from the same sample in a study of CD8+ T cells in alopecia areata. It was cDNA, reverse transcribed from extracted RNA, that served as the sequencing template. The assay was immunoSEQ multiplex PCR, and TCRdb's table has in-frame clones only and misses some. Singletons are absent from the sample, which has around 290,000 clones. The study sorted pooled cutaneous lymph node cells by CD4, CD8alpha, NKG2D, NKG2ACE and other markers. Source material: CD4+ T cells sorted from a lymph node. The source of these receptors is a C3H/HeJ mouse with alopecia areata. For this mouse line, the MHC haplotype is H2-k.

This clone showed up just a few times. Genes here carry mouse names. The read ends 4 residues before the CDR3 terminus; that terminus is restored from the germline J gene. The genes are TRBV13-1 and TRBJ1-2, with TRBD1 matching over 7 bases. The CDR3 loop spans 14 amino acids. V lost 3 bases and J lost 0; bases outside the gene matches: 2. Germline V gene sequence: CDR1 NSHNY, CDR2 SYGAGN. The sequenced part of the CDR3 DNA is TGTGCCAGCAGTGCGGACAGGTCAAACTCC. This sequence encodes CASSADRSNS. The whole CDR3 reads CASSADRSNSDYTF.

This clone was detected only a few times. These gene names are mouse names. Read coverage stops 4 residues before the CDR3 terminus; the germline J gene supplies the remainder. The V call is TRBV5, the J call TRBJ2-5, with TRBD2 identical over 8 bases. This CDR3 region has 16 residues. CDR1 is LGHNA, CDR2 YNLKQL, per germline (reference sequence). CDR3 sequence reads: CASSPHPLGGRDTQYF. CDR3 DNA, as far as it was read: TGTGCCAGCAGCCCCCATCCCCTGGGGGGTAGGGAC.

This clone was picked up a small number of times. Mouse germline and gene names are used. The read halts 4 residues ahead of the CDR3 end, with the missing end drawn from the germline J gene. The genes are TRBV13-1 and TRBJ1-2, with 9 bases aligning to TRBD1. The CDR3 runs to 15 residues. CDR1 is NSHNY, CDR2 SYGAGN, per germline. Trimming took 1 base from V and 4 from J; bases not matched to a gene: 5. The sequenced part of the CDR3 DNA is TGTGCCAGCAGTGATCCCGGGACAGGGTCCTCC. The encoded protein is CASSDPGTGSS. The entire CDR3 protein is CASSDPGTGSSDYTF.

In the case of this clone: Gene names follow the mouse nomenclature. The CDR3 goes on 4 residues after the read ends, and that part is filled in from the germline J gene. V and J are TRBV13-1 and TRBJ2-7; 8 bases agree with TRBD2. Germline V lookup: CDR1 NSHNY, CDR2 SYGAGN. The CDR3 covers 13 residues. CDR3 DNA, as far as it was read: TGTGCCAGCAGTGAGGGGGGGCACCAT. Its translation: CASSEGGHH. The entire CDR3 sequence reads CASSEGGHHEQYF.

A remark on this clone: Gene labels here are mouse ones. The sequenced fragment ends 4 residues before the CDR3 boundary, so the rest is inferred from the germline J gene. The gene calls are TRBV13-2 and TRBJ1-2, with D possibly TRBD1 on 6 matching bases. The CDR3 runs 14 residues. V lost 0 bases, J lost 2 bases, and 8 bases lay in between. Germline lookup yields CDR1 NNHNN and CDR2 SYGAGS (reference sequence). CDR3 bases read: TGTGCCAGCGGTGATGCAGGGGACAACTCC. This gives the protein CASGDAGDNS. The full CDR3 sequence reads CASGDAGDNSDYTF.

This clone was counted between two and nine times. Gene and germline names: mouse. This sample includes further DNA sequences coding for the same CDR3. The CDR3 DNA, read in part, is TGTGCCAGCAGCCAAGACTCCGGGACAGCAAACACCGGG. The encoded protein is CASSQDSGTANTG. The whole CDR3 sequence reads CASSQDSGTANTGQLYF. The chain joins TRBV5 to TRBJ2-2, with 7 bases fitting TRBD1. Read coverage stops 4 residues before the CDR3 terminus; the germline J gene supplies the remainder. With 0 bases clipped from V and 0 bases from J, the junction kept 4 bases outside the gene matches. The length of the CDR3 is 17 residues. Germline CDR1 is LGHNA and CDR2 is YNLKQL (reference sequence).

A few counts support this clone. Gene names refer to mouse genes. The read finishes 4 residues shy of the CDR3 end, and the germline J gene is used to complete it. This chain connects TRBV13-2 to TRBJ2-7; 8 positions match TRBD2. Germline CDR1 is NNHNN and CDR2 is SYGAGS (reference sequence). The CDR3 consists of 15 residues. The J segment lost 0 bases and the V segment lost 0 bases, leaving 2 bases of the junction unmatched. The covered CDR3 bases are TGTGCCAGCGGTGATGTGGACTGGGCCTCCTAT. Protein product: CASGDVDWASY. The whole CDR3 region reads CASGDVDWASYEQYF.

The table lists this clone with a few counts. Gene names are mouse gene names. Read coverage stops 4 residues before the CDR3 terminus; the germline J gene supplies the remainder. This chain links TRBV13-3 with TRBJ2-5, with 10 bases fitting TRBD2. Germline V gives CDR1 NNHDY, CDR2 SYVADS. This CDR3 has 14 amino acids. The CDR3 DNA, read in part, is TGTGCCAGCCGCGGACTGGGGGAAGGAGAC. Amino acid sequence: CASRGLGEGD. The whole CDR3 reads CASRGLGEGDTQYF.

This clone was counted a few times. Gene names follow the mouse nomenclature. This CDR3 reads CASSITNSPLYF. CDR3 DNA (partial): TGTGCCAGCAGTATAACAAATTCGCCC. The chain links TRBV19 to TRBJ1-6; D not resolved. The missing CDR3 end, 3 residues past where the read stops, is filled in from the germline J gene. TRBJ1-6 is given ORF status, its function remaining uncertain. Germline loops: CDR1 FNHDT, CDR2 SITEND (reference sequence). This CDR3 comprises 12 residues. Trimming pared 1 base from V and 7 bases from J, leaving 3 bases between.

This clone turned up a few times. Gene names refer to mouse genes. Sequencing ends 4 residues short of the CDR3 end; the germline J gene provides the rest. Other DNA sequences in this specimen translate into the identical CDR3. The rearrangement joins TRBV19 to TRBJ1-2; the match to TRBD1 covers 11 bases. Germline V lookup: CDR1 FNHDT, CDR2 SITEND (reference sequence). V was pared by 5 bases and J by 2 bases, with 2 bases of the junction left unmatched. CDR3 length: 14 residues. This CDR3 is CASRDRGRNSDYTF. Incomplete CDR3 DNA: TGTGCCAGCAGGGACAGGGGGCGGAACTCC.

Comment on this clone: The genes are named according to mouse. CDR3 protein: CASSMLRGEGQNTLYF. The CDR3 bases that were read are TGTGCCAGCAGTATGCTCAGGGGCGAAGGTCAAAAC. The chain is built from TRBV19 and TRBJ2-4; TRBD1 is a possible D gene (6 bases). The read ends 4 residues early relative to the CDR3; the germline J gene fills the gap. Germline CDR1 and CDR2: FNHDT and SITEND (reference sequence). Trimming removed 2 bases at V and 1 base at J, with 14 bases between. The CDR3 consists of 16 residues.

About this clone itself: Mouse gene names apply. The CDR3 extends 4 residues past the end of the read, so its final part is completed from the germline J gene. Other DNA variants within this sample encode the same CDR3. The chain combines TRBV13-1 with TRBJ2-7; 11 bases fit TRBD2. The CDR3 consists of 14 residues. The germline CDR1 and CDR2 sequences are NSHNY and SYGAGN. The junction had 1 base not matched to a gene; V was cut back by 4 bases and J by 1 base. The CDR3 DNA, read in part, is TGTGCCAGCAGTCGGACTGGGGGGTCCTAT. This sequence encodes CASSRTGGSY. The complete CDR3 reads CASSRTGGSYEQYF.

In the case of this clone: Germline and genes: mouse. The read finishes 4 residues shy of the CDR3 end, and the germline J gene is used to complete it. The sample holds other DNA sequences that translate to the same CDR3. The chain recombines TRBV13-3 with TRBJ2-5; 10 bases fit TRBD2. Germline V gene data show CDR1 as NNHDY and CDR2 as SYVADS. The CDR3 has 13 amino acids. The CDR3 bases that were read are TGTGCCAGCAGCCGGGACTGGGGAGAC. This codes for CASSRDWGD. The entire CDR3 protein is CASSRDWGDTQYF.

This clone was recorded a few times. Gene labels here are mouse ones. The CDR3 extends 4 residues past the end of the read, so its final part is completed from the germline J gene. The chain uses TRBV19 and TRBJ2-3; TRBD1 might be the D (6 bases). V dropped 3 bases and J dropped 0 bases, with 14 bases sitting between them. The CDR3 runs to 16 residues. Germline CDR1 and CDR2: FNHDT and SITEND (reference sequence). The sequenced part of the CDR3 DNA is TGTGCCAGCAGTAGGGGACCAACAGGGAGTGCAGAA. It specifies CASSRGPTGSAE. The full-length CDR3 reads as CASSRGPTGSAETLYF.

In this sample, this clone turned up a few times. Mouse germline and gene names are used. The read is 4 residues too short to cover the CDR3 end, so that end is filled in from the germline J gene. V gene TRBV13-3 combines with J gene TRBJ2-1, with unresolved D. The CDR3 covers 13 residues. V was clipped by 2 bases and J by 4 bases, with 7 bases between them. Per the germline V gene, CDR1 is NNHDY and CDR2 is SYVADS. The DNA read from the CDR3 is TGTGCCAGCAGTGAGAACAGATATGCT. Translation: CASSENRYA. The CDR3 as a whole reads CASSENRYAEQFF.

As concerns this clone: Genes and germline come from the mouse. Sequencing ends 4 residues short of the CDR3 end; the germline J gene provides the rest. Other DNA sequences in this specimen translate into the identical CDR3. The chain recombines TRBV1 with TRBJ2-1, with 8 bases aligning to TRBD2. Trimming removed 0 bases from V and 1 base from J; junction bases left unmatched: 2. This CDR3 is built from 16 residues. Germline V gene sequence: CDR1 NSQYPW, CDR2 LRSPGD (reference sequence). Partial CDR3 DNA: TGCACCTGCAGTGCAGACCCTGGGGGGAACTATGCT. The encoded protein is CTCSADPGGNYA. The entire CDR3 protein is CTCSADPGGNYAEQFF.